This T cell receptor (beta chain) was documented in a study of PD-L1 blockade in urothelial cancer. Study-level background: The patients first took atezolizumab at some point between 2014 and 2015, receiving 1,200 mg intravenously every 3 weeks. General study findings and limits: Durable benefit accompanied greater 3-week expansion of tumor-associated blood clones.

This CDR3 contains 12 residues. Germline V gene data show CDR1 as MNHEY and CDR2 as SMNVEV (reference sequence). V was shortened by 1 base and J by 7 bases, with 4 bases between the two germline ends. Between 1 and 8 samples per patient were obtained, pretreatment and on-treatment. The protocol was immunoSEQ multiplex PCR, while the TCRdb copy is restricted to in-frame clones and leaves out a portion. The repertoire holds roughly 100,000 clones, with approximately 85% as singletons. Note on this clone: Its target is unknown.

Sample: PBMCs, taken around atezolizumab (anti-PD-L1) treatment. The clonotype was recovered from a man aged 50 to 59 with urothelial cancer. This chain joins TRBV27 and TRBJ2-2; D is unclear. CDR3: CASSLYNGELFF. CDR3 coding DNA: TGTGCCAGCAGTTTATATAACGGGGAGCTGTTTTTT.